A selection of T cell receptor beta chains follows, all from one sample in a study of blood T cell repertoires in COVID-19. The protocol was immunoSEQ multiplex PCR, while the TCRdb copy is restricted to in-frame clones and leaves out a portion. In the table there are around 200,000 clones, roughly 73% of which are singletons. Sequencing was carried out using peripheral blood. Every receptor here comes from a woman aged 80 or over with active or convalescent COVID-19. Each CDR3 is given with its conserved first and last residue. The D gene is left open where the match is weak. Expanded clones are given a class, and other clones once, few, many or no size at all.

cdr3_nt	cdr3_aa	d_call	v_call	cdr3_length	clone_size	j_call
TGTGCCAGCAGCTTTCTACAGGGCGCCGGCTACGAGCAGTACTTC	CASSFLQGAGYEQYF	.	TRBV5-4	15	.	TRBJ2-7
TGTGCCAGCAGCTTTCTAGGGGCCGGGGAGCTGTTTTTT	CASSFLGAGELFF	.	TRBV11-2	13	.	TRBJ2-2
TGTGCCAGCAGCCGAGCGGGGGGTGGCGAGCAGTTCTTC	CASSRAGGGEQFF	TRBD2	TRBV5-6	13	.	TRBJ2-1
TGTGCCAGTAGTATAAGCGGGGGGAGGATCAATGAGCAGTTCTTC	CASSISGGRINEQFF	TRBD2	TRBV19	15	.	TRBJ2-1
TGTGCCAGCAGCGGAACCGGGACAGGGGTGGCAGATACGCAGTATTTT	CASSGTGTGVADTQYF	TRBD1	TRBV5-6	16	.	TRBJ2-3
TGTGCCAGCACCGCCAACGGGGGGGGGATGGGGTATTTT	CASTANGGGMGYF	TRBD2	TRBV2	13	.	TRBJ2-3
TGCGCCAGCAGTGCAACCACGGGACAGGGAATATTCTATAATTCACCCCTCCACTTT	CASSATTGQGIFYNSPLHF	TRBD1	TRBV10-2	19	few	TRBJ1-6
TGTGCCAGCAGCTTAGTAGTGGCGGATGAAGCTTTCTTT	CASSLVVADEAFF	.	TRBV11-2	13	.	TRBJ1-1
TGTGCCAGTACCAGGACAGACCACAGCACAGATACGCAGTATTTT	CASTRTDHSTDTQYF	.	TRBV19	15	.	TRBJ2-3
TGTGCCAGTACCCGTGGGGGGGAAGTCACTGAAGCTTTCTTT	CASTRGGEVTEAFF	.	TRBV19	14	.	TRBJ1-1
TGTGCCAGCAGCATCTCAAGGAGCCAAGAGACCCAGTACTTC	CASSISRSQETQYF	.	TRBV6-5	14	.	TRBJ2-5
TGCGCCAGCAGCTTGGCAGCAGGGCTTACGAACACCGGGGAGCTGTTTTTT	CASSLAAGLTNTGELFF	.	TRBV5-1	17	.	TRBJ2-2
TGCAGCGTTCACTCCGGGACAGGGTATGCCGGGGAGCTGTTTTTT	CSVHSGTGYAGELFF	TRBD1	TRBV29-1	15	.	TRBJ2-2
TGTGCCAGCAGCCGTACGCTGATTCGAGACATTCAGTACTTC	CASSRTLIRDIQYF	.	TRBV4-2	14	.	TRBJ2-4
TGTGCCAGCAGCCAAGACAGGCAAGAGACCCAGTACTTC	CASSQDRQETQYF	.	TRBV3-1/TRBV3-2	13	.	TRBJ2-5
TGTGCCAGCAGTTTAGTGGGGGGTAATGGTGCTTATGGCTACACCTTC	CASSLVGGNGAYGYTF	.	TRBV27	16	once	TRBJ1-2
TGTGCCAGCACCATACTAGCGGGGGGCGGTGAGCAGTTCTTC	CASTILAGGGEQFF	TRBD2	TRBV27	14	.	TRBJ2-1
TGTGCCAGCAGTTACTTTGGAGTACGGGTCGAAAAACTGTTTTTT	CASSYFGVRVEKLFF	.	TRBV6-5	15	.	TRBJ1-4
TGTGCCAGCAGCTTGCAGATAAACTATGGCTACACCTTC	CASSLQINYGYTF	.	TRBV7-2	13	few	TRBJ1-2
TGTGCCATCAGTGACCAGAACAGCGGGGGGCAAGAGACCCAGTACTTC	CAISDQNSGGQETQYF	TRBD2	TRBV10-3	16	.	TRBJ2-5
TGCGCCAGCAGCCAGAGCACTCATGGAGGGGGCGGCACAGATACGCAGTATTTT	CASSQSTHGGGGTDTQYF	.	TRBV4-3	18	.	TRBJ2-3
TGTGCCAGTAGCCCTCTAGCGGGGAGCACAGATACGCAGTATTTT	CASSPLAGSTDTQYF	TRBD2	TRBV19	15	.	TRBJ2-3
TGTGCCAGCAGCCAGGAGGTGTGGGGCTACACCTTC	CASSQEVWGYTF	.	TRBV14	12	.	TRBJ1-2
TGCGCCAGCAGCCAACGAGAGGGGACAGTCGGTGGGGAGCTGTTTTTT	CASSQREGTVGGELFF	TRBD1	TRBV4-1	16	.	TRBJ2-2
TGTGCCAGCAGTTCTAGGCCGACCGCCGACACCTTC	CASSSRPTADTF	.	TRBV28	12	.	TRBJ1-2
TGTGCCAGCAGTTTACCGAGCCGGGACAGGGGGCCAAACACCATATATTTT	CASSLPSRDRGPNTIYF	TRBD1	TRBV27	17	.	TRBJ1-3
TGTGCCACCAGTGATTACAGGGGTGGACCCTACAATGAGCAGTTCTTC	CATSDYRGGPYNEQFF	TRBD1	TRBV24-1	16	.	TRBJ2-1
TGCGCCAGCAGCTTTATGGACAGGGGGCTGAACACTGAAGCTTTCTTT	CASSFMDRGLNTEAFF	TRBD1	TRBV5-1	16	.	TRBJ1-1
TGCGCCAGCAATGGACTAGCGGGGGGAGCCTACGAGCAGTACTTC	CASNGLAGGAYEQYF	TRBD2	TRBV10-2	15	.	TRBJ2-7
TGTGCCAGCAGCTTAGGCGGGGGTCAAGGCTATGGCTACACCTTC	CASSLGGGQGYGYTF	.	TRBV7-9	15	.	TRBJ1-2
TGTGCCAGCTCACCCATCGACAGGGATGGCGGCTACACCTTC	CASSPIDRDGGYTF	TRBD1	TRBV18	14	few	TRBJ1-2
TGTGCCAGCAGCCCGGCCGGTCTTCGGGGCTCTGGGGCCAACGTCCTGACTTTC	CASSPAGLRGSGANVLTF	.	TRBV27	18	.	TRBJ2-6
TGTGCCAGCAGTCAAACTGAGGAACCACCCCTCCACTTT	CASSQTEEPPLHF	.	TRBV6-6	13	.	TRBJ1-6
TGTGCCAGCAGCTTTAAACAGCCCCTAGATACGCAGTATTTT	CASSFKQPLDTQYF	.	TRBV7-2	14	.	TRBJ2-3
TGTGCCAGCAGCCCAGGGGGGAATGAGCAGTTCTTC	CASSPGGNEQFF	.	TRBV11-3	12	.	TRBJ2-1
TGCGCCAGCAGCTCAGGACTAGCGGGGGCCCAAGAGACCCAGTACTTC	CASSSGLAGAQETQYF	TRBD2	TRBV5-1	16	.	TRBJ2-5
TGTGCCAGCAGCTTAGACCAATTAGCGGGGGGCCTGAAATCTGAGCAGTACTTC	CASSLDQLAGGLKSEQYF	TRBD2	TRBV7-2	18	once	TRBJ2-7
TGTGCCAGCAGTTTAGCCGGGACAGGGGGGATCGGGGAGCTGTTTTTT	CASSLAGTGGIGELFF	TRBD1	TRBV28	16	.	TRBJ2-2
TGTGCCAGCAGTTTCCCCTCTACAGGGAACAAAAACATTCAGTACTTC	CASSFPSTGNKNIQYF	.	TRBV28	16	.	TRBJ2-4
TGTGCCAGCAGCCCGACTAGCGGGGTGACAGATACGCAGTATTTT	CASSPTSGVTDTQYF	TRBD2	TRBV7-3	15	once	TRBJ2-3